This TCR beta chain was profiled in a study of chemoradiotherapy in HPV16-positive cancers. Concerning this clone: Its antigen remains unknown.

Assay: immunoSEQ multiplex PCR; the TCRdb copy retains only in-frame clones and omits some. Among 12,000 to 15,000 clones listed, roughly 91% were seen once. Broader study findings: During treatment, candidate HPV-specific clones and E7-related motifs expanded in tumor. Functional assays defining HPV-specific T cells used only a couple of HPV16-positive patients.

Germline V gives CDR1 SQVTM, CDR2 ANQGSEA. Trimming removed 3 bases from V and 3 bases from J, with 8 bases in between. CDR3 length: 12 amino acids. Repeated repertoire sampling spanned the course of chemoradiotherapy. This sample comprised blood, obtained from a patient who underwent chemoradiotherapy. The chain has TRBV29-1 and TRBJ2-5; D gene uncertain. This receptor was identified in a human donor with HPV-associated anogenital cancer. DNA for the CDR3: TGCAGCGTTGACCGGCAGGAAGAGACCCAGTACTTC. It translates to CSVDRQEETQYF.